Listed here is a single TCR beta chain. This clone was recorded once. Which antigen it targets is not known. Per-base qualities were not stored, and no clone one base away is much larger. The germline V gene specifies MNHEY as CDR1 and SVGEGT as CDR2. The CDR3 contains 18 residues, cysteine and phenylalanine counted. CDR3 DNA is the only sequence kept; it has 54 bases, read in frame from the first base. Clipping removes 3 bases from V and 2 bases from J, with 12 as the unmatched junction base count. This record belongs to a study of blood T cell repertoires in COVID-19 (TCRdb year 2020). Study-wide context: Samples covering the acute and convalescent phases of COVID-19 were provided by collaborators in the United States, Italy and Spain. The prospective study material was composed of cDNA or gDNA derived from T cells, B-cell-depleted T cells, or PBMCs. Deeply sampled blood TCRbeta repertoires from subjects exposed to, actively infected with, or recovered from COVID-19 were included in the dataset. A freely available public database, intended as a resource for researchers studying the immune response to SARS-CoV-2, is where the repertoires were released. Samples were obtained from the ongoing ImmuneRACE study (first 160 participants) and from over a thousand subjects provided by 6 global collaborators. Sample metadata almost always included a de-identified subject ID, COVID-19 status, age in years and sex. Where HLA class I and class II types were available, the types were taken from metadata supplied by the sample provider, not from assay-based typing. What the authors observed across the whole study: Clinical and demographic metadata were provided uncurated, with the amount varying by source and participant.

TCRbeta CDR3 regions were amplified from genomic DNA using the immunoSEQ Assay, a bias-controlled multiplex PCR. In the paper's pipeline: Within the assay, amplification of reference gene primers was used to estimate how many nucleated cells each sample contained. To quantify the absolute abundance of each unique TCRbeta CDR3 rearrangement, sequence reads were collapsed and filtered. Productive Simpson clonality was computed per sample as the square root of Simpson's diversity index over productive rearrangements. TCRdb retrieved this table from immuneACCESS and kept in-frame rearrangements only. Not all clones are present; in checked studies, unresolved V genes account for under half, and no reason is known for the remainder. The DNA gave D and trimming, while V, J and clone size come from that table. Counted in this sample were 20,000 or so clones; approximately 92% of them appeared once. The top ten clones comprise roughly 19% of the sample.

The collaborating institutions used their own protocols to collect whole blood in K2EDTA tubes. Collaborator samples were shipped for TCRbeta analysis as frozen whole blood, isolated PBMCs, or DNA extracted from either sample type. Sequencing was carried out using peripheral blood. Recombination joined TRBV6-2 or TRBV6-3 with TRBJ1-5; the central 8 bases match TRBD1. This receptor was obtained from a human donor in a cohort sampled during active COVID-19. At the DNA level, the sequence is TGTGCCAGCAGTTATTTACAGGGGGAAAATGTCGGCAATCAGCCCCAGCATTTT. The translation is CASSYLQGENVGNQPQHF.